This T cell receptor (beta chain) stems from a study of T cell repertoires in cytomegalovirus infection. Study-level results: HLA-C-restricted CMV clonotypes gave the most frequent clonotype in two of eight donors. Cumulative public TCR beta family frequency identified CMV carriers with the relevant HLA.

Germline lookup yields CDR1 SGHTA and CDR2 FQGNSA. V was trimmed by 5 bases and J by 4 bases, leaving 9 bases between them. This CDR3 comprises 13 residues. From the reads, TCRdb called clonotypes with MiXCR, one entry per CDR3 protein. Here the sample spans roughly 300,000 distinct CDR3 sequences, roughly 9.5% being singletons. This clonotype was seen repeatedly, ten times or more. Its cognate antigen is unknown. The sample consisted of PBMCs. The V call is TRBV7-2, the J call TRBJ2-1; D unclear. The clonotype comes from a human donor in good health (CMV status not recorded). Some clones in this sample may be carry-over from other donors' samples. This CDR3 is CASSRPAYNEQFF. The CDR3 nucleotides read TGTGCCAGCAGCCGCCCCGCATACAATGAGCAGTTCTTC.